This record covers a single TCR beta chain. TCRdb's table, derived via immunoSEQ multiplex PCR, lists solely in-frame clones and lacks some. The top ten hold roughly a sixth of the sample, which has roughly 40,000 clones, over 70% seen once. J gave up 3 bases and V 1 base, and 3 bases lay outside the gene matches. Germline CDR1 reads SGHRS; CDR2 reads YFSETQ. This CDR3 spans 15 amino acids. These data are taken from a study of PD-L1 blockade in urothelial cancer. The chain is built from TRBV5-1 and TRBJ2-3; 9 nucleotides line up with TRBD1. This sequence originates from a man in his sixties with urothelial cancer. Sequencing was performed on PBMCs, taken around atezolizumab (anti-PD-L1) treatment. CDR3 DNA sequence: TGCGCCAGCAGCTTGCGACAGGGGGATACAGATACGCAGTATTTT. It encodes CASSLRQGDTDTQYF.